The present TCR beta chain was sequenced within a study of post-analysis software for immune sequencing data. This clonotype was recorded at least ten times. Its specificity is not known. The authors incorporated unique molecular identifiers into the TCR beta cDNA libraries. MiXCR was run by TCRdb on the PCR reads, yielding one entry per CDR3 protein. The sample has about 160,000 distinct CDR3 sequences, approximately 35% seen once. V was trimmed by 2 bases and J by 1 base, leaving 11 bases between them. Germline loops: CDR1 PRHDT, CDR2 FYEKMQ (reference sequence). This CDR3 is built from 15 residues. Whole-study findings and limits: A significant reduction in normalized Chao1 diversity was observed in multiple sclerosis patients versus controls. Patients used five TRBV segments, including TRBV5-6, TRBV5-1 and TRBV20-1, more often than controls.

The clonotype comes from a girl under 18 with multiple sclerosis. This sequence joins TRBV13 and TRBJ1-1; D unclear. Sequenced here: blood, sampled after autologous hematopoietic stem cell transplantation. The CDR3 loop reads CASSLISGRNTEAFF. The CDR3 bases are TGTGCCAGCAGCTTAATCTCCGGGAGGAACACTGAAGCTTTCTTT.